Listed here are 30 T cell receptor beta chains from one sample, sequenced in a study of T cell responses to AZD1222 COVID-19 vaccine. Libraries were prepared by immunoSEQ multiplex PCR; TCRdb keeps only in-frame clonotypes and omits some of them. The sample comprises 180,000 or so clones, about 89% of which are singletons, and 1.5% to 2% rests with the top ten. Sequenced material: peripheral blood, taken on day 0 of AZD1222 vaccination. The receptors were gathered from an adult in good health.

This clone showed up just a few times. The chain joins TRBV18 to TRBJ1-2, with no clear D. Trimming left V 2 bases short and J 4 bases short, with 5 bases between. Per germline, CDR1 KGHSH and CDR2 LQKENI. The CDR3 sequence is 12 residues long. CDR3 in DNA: TGTGCCAGCTCACCAGGCATCTATGGCTACACCTTC. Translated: CASSPGIYGYTF.

The CDR3 protein is CAISDRDRGLNTEAFF. CDR3 coding DNA: TGTGCCATCAGTGATCGGGACAGGGGTTTGAACACTGAAGCTTTCTTT. This chain uses TRBV10-3 with TRBJ1-1, with TRBD1 identical over 10 bases. The germline gives CDR1 ENHRY, CDR2 SYGVKD. This CDR3 comprises 16 residues. J lost 0 bases, V lost 3 bases, and 4 bases had no gene match.

The CDR3 sequence is CASSLGQYSNQPQHF. The CDR3 coding sequence is TGTGCCAGCAGCTTAGGACAATATAGCAATCAGCCCCAGCATTTT. The chain has TRBV7-2 and TRBJ1-5; D call uncertain. Trimming left V 1 base short and J 0 bases short, with 7 bases between. Germline CDR1 reads SGHTA; CDR2 reads FQGNSA. The CDR3 loop spans 15 amino acids.

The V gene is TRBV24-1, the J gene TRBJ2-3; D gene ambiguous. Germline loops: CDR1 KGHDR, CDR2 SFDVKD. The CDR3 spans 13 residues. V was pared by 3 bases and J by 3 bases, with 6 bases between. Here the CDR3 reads CATSDPSTDTQYF. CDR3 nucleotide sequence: TGTGCCACCAGTGATCCCTCAACAGATACGCAGTATTTT.

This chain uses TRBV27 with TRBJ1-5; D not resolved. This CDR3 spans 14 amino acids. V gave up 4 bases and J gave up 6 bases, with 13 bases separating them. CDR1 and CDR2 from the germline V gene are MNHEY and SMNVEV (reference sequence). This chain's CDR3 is CASSSPGVTQPQHF. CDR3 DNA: TGTGCCAGCAGTTCACCTGGTGTGACTCAGCCCCAGCATTTT.

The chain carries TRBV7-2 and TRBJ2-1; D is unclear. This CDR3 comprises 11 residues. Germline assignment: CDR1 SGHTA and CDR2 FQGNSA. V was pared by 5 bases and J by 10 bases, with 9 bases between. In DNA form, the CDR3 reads TGTGCCAGCAGCCGAAGTGTCGAGCAGTTCTTC. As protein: CASSRSVEQFF.

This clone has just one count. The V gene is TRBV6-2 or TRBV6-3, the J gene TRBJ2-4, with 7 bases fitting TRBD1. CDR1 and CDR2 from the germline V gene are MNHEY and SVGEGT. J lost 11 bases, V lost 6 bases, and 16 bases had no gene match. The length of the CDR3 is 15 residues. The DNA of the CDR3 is TGTGCCAGCAGCCGACAGGGCGTCCTGTCGAACTTTCAGTACTTC. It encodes CASSRQGVLSNFQYF.

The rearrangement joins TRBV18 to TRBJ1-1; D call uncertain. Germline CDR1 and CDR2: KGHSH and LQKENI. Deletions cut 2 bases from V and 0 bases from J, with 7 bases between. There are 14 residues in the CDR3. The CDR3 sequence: CASSPFTVNTEAFF. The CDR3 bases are TGTGCCAGCTCACCATTCACCGTGAACACTGAAGCTTTCTTT.

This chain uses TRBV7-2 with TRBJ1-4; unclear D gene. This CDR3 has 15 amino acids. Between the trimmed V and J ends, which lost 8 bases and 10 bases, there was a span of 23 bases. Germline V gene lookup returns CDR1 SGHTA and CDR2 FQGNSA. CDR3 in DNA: TGTGCCAGCGCACAAAGTCGGACTTTGGGCGGAAAACTGTTTTTT. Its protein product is CASAQSRTLGGKLFF.

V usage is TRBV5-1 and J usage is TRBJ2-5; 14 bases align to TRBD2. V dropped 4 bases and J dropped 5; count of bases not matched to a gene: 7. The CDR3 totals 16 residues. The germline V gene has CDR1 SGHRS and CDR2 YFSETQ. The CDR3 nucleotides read TGCGCCAGCAGCCCCGGGACTAGCGGGAGTGGGGAGACCCAGTACTTC. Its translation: CASSPGTSGSGETQYF.

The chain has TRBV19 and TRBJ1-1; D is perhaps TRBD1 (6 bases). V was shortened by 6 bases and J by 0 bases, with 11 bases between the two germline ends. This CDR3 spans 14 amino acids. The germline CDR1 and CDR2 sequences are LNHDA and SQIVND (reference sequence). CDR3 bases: TGTGCCAGTAGGGGATCAGGGGTGAACACTGAAGCTTTCTTT. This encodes CASRGSGVNTEAFF.

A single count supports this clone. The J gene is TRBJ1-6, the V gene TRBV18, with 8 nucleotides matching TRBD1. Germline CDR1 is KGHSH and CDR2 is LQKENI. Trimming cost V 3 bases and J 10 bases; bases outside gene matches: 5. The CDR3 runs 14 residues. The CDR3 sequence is CASSPGQERSPLHF. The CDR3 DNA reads TGTGCCAGCTCACCGGGACAGGAAAGGTCACCCCTCCACTTT.

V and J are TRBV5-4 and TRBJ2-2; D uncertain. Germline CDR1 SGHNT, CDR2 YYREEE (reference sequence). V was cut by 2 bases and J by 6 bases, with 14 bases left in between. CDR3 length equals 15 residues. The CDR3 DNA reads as TGTGCCAGCAGCTTAAACCCCGACCTGGCCGGGGAGCTGTTTTTT. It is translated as CASSLNPDLAGELFF.

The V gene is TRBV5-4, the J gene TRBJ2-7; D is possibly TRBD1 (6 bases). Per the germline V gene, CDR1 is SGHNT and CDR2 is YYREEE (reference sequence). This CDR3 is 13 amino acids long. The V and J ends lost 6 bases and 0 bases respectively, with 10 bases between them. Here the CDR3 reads CASTDRSSYEQYF. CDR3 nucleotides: TGTGCCAGCACCGACAGGAGCTCCTACGAGCAGTACTTC.

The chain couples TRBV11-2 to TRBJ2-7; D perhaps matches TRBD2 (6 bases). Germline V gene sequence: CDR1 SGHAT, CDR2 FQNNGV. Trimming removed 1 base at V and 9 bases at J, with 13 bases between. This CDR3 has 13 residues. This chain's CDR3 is CASSLAWGVGQYV. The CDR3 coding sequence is TGTGCCAGCAGCTTAGCTTGGGGGGTGGGGCAGTACGTC.

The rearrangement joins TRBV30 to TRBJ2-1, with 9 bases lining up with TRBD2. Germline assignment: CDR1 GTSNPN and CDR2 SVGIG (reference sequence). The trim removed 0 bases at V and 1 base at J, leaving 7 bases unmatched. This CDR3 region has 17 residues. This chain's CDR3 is CAWSVRSGRKSYNEQFF. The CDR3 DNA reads TGTGCCTGGAGTGTACGTAGCGGGAGAAAATCCTACAATGAGCAGTTCTTC.

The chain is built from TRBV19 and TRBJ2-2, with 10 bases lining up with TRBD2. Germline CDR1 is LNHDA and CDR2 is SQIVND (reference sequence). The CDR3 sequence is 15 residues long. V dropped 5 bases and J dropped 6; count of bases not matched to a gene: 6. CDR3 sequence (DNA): TGTGCCAGTAGTCAAGCTAGCGGGAGTCCCGGGGAGCTGTTTTTT. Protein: CASSQASGSPGELFF.

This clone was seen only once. As DNA, the CDR3 is TGTGCCAGCAGTTCTCGGCCAGGATATGGCTACACCTTC. Translation: CASSSRPGYGYTF. The chain recombines TRBV28 with TRBJ1-2; D call uncertain. Germline-derived CDR1 and CDR2 are MDHEN and SYDVKM. The V end lost 4 bases, the J end lost 5 bases, and 11 bases lay between the germline ends. This CDR3 is 13 amino acids long.

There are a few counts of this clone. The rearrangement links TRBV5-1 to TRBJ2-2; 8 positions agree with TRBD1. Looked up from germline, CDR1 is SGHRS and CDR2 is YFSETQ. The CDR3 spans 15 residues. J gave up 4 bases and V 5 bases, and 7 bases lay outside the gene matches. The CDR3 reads CASRAGTGSTGELFF. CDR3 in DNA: TGCGCCAGCAGAGCCGGGACAGGAAGCACCGGGGAGCTGTTTTTT.

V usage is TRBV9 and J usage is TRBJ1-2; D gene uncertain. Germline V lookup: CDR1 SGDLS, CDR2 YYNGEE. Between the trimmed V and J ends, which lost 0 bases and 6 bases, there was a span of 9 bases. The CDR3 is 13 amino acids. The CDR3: CASSVGGLHGYTF. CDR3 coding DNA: TGTGCCAGCAGCGTAGGAGGTCTCCATGGCTACACCTTC.

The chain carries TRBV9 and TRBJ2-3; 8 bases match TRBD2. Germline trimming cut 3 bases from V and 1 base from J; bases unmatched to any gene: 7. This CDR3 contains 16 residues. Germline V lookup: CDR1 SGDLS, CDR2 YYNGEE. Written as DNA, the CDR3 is TGTGCCAGCAGCGCATACTCGGGACTAGGCACAGATACGCAGTATTTT. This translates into CASSAYSGLGTDTQYF.

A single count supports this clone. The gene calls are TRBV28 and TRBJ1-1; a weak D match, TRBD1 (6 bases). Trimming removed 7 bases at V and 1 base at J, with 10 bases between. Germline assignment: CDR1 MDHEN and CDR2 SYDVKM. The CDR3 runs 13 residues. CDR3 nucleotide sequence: TGTGCCAGCACCCCGGGGGCGAACACTGAAGCTTTCTTT. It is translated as CASTPGANTEAFF. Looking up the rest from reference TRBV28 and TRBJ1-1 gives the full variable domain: DVKVTQSSRYLVKRTGEKVFLECVQDMDHENMFWYRQDPGLGLRLIYFSYDVKMKEKGDIPEGYSVSREKKERFSLILESASTNQTSMYLCASTPGANTEAFFGQGTRLTVV.

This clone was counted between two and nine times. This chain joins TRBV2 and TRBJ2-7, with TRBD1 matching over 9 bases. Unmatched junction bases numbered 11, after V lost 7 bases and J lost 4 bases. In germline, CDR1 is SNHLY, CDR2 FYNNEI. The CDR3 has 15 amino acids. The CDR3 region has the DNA TGTGCCAGCACCTATACGGGACAGGGACCTTACGAGCAGTACTTC. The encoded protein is CASTYTGQGPYEQYF.

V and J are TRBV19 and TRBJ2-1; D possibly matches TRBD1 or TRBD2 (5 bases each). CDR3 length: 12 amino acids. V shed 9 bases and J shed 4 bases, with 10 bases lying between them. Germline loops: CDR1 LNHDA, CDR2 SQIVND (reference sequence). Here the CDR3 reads CASRGPYNEQFF. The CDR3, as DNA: TGTGCCAGCCGGGGCCCGTACAATGAGCAGTTCTTC.

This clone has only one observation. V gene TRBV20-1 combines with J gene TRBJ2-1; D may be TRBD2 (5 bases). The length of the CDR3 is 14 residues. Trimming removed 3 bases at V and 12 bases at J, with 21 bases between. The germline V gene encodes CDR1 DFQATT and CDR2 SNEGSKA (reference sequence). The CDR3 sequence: CSASGSGSALGQFF. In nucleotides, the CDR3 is TGCAGTGCTAGTGGGTCGGGGAGCGCTTTAGGGCAGTTCTTC.

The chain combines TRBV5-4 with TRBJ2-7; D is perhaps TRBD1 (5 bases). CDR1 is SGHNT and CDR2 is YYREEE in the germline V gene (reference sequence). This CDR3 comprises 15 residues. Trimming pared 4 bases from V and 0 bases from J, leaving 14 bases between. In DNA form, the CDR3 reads TGTGCCAGCAGCCCCTCGTCAGGGATCTCCTACGAGCAGTACTTC. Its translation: CASSPSSGISYEQYF.

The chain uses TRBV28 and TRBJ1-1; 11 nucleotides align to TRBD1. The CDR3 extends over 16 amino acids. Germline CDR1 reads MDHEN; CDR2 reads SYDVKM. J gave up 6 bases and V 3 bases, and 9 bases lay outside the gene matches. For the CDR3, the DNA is TGTGCCAGCAGTTTTGAGGACAGGGGGCTATACGCTGAAGCTTTCTTT. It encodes CASSFEDRGLYAEAFF.

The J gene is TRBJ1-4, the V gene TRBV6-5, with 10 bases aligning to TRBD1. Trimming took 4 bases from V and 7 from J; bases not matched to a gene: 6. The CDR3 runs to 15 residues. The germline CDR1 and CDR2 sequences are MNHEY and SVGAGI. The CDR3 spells CASSSSGTGVEKLFF. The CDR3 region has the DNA TGTGCCAGCAGTTCTTCCGGGACAGGGGTTGAAAAACTGTTTTTT.

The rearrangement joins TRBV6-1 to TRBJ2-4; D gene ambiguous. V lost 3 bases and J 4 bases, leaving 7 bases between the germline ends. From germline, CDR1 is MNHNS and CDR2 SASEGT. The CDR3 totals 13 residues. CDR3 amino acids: CASSEVPKNIQYF. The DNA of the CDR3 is TGTGCCAGCAGTGAGGTGCCTAAAAACATTCAGTACTTC.

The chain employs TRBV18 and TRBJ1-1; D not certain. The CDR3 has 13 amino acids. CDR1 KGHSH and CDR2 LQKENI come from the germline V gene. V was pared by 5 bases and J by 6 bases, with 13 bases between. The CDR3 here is CASSADGVAEAFF. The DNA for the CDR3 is TGTGCCAGCTCAGCGGACGGGGTCGCTGAAGCTTTCTTT.